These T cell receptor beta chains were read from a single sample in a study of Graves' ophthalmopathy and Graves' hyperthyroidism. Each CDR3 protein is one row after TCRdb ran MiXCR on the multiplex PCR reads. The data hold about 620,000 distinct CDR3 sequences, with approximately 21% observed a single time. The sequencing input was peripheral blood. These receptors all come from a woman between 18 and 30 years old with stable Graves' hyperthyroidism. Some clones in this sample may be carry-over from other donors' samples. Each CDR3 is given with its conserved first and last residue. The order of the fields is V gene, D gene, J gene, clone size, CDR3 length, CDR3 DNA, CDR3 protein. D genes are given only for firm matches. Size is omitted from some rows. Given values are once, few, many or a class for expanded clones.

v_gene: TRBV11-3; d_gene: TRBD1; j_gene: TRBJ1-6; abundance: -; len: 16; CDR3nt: TGTGCCAGCAGCCAAGGGACAGGGCTTTGGAATTCACCCCTCCACTTT; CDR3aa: CASSQGTGLWNSPLHF
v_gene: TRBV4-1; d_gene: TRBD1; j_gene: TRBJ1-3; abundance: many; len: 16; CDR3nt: TGCGCCAGCAGCCAGATCGACAGGGGGCTAGGAAACACCATATATTTT; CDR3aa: CASSQIDRGLGNTIYF
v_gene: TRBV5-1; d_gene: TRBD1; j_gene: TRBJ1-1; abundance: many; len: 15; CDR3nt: TGCGCCAGCAGCTTTAACAGGGGAGAGGGCACTGAAGCTTTCTTT; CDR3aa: CASSFNRGEGTEAFF
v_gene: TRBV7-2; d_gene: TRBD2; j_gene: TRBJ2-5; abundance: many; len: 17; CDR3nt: TGTGCCAGCATCCCTGGGGGGGCTAGCGGGAGCGGGGAGACCCAGTACTTC; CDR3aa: CASIPGGASGSGETQYF
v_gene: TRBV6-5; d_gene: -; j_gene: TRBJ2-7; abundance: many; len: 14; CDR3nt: TGTGCCAGCAGTTACGAGGGGGGGACCTACGAGCAGTACTTC; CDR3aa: CASSYEGGTYEQYF
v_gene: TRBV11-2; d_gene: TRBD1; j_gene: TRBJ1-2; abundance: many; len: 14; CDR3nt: TGTGCCAGCAGTAAGACAGGGATGAGAGCTGGCTACACCTTC; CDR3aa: CASSKTGMRAGYTF
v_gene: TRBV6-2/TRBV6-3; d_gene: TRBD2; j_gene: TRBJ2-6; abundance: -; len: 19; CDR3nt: TGTGCCACTCGGGGGGCGACTAGCGGGAGTGCCGCGGGGGCCTACGTCCTGACTTTC; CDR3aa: CATRGATSGSAAGAYVLTF
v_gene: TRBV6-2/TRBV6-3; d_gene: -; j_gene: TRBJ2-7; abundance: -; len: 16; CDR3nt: TGTGCCAGCAGTCACCCGAGAGGGGCTTCCCAATTGGAGCAGTACTTC; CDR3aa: CASSHPRGASQLEQYF
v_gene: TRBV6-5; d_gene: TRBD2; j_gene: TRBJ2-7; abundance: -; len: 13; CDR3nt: TGTGCCAGCAGTTACGGGCGGGGGGACCAGCAGTACTTC; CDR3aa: CASSYGRGDQQYF
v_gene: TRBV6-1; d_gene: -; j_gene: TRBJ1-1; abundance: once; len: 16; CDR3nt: TGTGCCAGCAGCTCTACGGGGGGCGTCCGGAACACTGAAGCTTTCTTT; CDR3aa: CASSSTGGVRNTEAFF
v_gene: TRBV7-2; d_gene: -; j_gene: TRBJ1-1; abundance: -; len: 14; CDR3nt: TGTGCCAGCAGTTCTTTTGGGGGGGGGACTGAAGCTTTCTTT; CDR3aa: CASSSFGGGTEAFF
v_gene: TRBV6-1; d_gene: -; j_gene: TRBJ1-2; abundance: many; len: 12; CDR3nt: TGTGCCAGCAGCCCAGGGGTGGGAGGCTACACCTTC; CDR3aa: CASSPGVGGYTF
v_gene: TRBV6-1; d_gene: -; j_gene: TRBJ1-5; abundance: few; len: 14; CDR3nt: TGTGTCGTCACCGGGCCCGGGGACGATCAGCCCCAGCATTTT; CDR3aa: CVVTGPGDDQPQHF
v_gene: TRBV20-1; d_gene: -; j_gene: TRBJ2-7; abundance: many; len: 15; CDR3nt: TGCAGTGCTACTAGCGAAAGAGAGGTAGTCTACGAGCAGTACTTC; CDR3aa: CSATSEREVVYEQYF
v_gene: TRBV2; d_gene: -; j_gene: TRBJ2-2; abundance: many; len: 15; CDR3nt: TGTGCCAGCGGTAGTTTTAGGGGAACACCCGGGGAGCTGTTTTTT; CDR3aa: CASGSFRGTPGELFF
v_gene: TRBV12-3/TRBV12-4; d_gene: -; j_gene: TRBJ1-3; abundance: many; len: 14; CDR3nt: TGTGCCAGCAGTGGGGTGGACTCTGGAAACACCATATATTTT; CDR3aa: CASSGVDSGNTIYF
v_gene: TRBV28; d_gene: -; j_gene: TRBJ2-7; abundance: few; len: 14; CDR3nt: TGTGCCAGCAGTTTAACCAGGACTGCCTACGAGCAGTACTTC; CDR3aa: CASSLTRTAYEQYF
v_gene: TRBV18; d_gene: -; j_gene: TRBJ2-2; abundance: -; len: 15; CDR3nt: TGTGCCAGCTCATTATACCAGGGGCGAACCGGGGAGCTGTTTTTT; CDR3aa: CASSLYQGRTGELFF
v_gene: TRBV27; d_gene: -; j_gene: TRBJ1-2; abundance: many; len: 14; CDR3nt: TGTGCCAGCAGTTTATCGTTGGGGGTTGGTGGCTACACCTTC; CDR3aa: CASSLSLGVGGYTF
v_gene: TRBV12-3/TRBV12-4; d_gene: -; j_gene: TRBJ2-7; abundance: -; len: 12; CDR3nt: TGTGCCAGCAGTTTTCGACTCTACGAGCAGTACTTC; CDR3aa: CASSFRLYEQYF
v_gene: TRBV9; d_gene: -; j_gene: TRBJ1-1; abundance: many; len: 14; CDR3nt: TGTGCCAGCAGCGTAGGCAATCTGAACACTGAAGCTTTCTTT; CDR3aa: CASSVGNLNTEAFF
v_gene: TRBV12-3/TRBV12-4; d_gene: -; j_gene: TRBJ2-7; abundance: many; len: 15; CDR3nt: TGTGCCAGCACCCTGGGGCCGATGGGGGCCTACGAGCAGTACTTC; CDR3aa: CASTLGPMGAYEQYF
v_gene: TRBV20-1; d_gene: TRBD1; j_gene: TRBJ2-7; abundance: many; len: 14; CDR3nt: TGCAGTGCTGGGAATCCCGGGACAGCGTACGAGCAGTACTTC; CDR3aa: CSAGNPGTAYEQYF
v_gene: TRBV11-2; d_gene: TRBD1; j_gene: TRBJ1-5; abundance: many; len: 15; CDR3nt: TGTGCCAGCAGCTTATCCGACAGGGACAATCAGCCCCAGCATTTT; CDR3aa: CASSLSDRDNQPQHF
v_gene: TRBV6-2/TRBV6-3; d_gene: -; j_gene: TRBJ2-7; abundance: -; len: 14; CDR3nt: TGTGCCAGCATGGAGGGGGGGCAACCCTCCGAGCAGTACTTC; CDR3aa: CASMEGGQPSEQYF
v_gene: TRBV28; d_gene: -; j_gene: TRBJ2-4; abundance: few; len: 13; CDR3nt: TGTGCCAGCAGCCAAGACAGTTGGGACATTAAGTACTTC; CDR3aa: CASSQDSWDIKYF
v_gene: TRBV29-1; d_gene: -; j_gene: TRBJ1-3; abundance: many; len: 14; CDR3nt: TGCAGCGTTGTTACGATCGCCTCTGGAAACACCATATATTTT; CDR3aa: CSVVTIASGNTIYF
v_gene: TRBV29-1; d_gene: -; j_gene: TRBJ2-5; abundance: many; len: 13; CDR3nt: TGCAGCGTTGAAGATCAAACCCAAGAGACCCAGTACTTC; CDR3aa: CSVEDQTQETQYF
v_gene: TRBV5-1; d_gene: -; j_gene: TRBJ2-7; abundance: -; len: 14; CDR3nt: TGCGCCAGCAGCCGAGGGGAATACGCCTACGAGCAGTACTTC; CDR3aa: CASSRGEYAYEQYF
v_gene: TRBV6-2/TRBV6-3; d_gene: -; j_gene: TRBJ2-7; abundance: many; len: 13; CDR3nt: TGTGCCAGCAGTTACTTCCCAGGGGTCGAGCAGTACTTC; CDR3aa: CASSYFPGVEQYF
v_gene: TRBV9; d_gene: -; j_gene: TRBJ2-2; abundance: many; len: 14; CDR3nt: TGTGCCAGCAGCGTAGTTGAGAACACCGGGGAGCTGTTTTTT; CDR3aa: CASSVVENTGELFF
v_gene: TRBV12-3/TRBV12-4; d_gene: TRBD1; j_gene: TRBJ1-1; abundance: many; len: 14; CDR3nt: TGTGCCAGCAGTTTTCGGGACAGAAACACTGAAGCTTTCTTT; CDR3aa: CASSFRDRNTEAFF
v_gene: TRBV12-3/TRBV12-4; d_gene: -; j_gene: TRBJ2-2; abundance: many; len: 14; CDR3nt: TGTGCCAGCAGCCCTAGGGGGACTAACGGGGAGCTGTTTTTT; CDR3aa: CASSPRGTNGELFF
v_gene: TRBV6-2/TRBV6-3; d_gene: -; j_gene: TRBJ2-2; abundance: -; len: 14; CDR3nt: TGTGCCAGCAGTTCCGGGGCTAGCACCGGGGAGCTGTTTTTT; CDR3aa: CASSSGASTGELFF
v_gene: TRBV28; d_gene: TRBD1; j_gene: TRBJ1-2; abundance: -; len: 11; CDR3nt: TGTGCCGTACAGGGGGCTGACGGCTACACCTTC; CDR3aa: CAVQGADGYTF
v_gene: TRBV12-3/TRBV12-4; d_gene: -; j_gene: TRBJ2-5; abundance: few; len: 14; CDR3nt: TGTGCCAGCAGTTTGCAGGGGAGCGGGGAGACCCAGTACTTC; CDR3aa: CASSLQGSGETQYF
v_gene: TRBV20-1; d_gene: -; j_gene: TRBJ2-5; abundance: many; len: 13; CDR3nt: TGCAGTGCTAGTACGACAGACCAAGAGACCCAGTACTTC; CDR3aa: CSASTTDQETQYF
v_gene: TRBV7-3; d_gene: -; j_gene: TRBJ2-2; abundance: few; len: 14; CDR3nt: TGTGCCAGCAGCTTAACGTCGGCTCGGGGGGAGCTGTTTTTT; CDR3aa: CASSLTSARGELFF
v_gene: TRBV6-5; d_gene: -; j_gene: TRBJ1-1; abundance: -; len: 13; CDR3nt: TGTGCCAGCAGTTACTCGATAACATATTCGGCTTTCTTT; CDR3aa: CASSYSITYSAFF
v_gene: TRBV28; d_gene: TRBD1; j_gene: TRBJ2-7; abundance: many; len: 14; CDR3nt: TGTGCCAGCAGTTTAGTGGGACAGGGGCTCGAGCAGTACTTC; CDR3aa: CASSLVGQGLEQYF
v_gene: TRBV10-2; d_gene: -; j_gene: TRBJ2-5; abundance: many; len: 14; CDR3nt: TGCGCCAGCTACAAAACAAACAACGAAGAGACCCAGTACTTC; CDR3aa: CASYKTNNEETQYF
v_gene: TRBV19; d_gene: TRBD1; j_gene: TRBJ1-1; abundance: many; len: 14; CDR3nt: TGTGCCAGTAATACAGGGGGCTTAAACACTGAAGCTTTCTTT; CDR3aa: CASNTGGLNTEAFF
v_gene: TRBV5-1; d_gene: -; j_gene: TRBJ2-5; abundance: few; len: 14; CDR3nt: TGCGCCAGCAGCTCAAATCAAGGCGGGGAGACCCAGTACTTC; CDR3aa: CASSSNQGGETQYF